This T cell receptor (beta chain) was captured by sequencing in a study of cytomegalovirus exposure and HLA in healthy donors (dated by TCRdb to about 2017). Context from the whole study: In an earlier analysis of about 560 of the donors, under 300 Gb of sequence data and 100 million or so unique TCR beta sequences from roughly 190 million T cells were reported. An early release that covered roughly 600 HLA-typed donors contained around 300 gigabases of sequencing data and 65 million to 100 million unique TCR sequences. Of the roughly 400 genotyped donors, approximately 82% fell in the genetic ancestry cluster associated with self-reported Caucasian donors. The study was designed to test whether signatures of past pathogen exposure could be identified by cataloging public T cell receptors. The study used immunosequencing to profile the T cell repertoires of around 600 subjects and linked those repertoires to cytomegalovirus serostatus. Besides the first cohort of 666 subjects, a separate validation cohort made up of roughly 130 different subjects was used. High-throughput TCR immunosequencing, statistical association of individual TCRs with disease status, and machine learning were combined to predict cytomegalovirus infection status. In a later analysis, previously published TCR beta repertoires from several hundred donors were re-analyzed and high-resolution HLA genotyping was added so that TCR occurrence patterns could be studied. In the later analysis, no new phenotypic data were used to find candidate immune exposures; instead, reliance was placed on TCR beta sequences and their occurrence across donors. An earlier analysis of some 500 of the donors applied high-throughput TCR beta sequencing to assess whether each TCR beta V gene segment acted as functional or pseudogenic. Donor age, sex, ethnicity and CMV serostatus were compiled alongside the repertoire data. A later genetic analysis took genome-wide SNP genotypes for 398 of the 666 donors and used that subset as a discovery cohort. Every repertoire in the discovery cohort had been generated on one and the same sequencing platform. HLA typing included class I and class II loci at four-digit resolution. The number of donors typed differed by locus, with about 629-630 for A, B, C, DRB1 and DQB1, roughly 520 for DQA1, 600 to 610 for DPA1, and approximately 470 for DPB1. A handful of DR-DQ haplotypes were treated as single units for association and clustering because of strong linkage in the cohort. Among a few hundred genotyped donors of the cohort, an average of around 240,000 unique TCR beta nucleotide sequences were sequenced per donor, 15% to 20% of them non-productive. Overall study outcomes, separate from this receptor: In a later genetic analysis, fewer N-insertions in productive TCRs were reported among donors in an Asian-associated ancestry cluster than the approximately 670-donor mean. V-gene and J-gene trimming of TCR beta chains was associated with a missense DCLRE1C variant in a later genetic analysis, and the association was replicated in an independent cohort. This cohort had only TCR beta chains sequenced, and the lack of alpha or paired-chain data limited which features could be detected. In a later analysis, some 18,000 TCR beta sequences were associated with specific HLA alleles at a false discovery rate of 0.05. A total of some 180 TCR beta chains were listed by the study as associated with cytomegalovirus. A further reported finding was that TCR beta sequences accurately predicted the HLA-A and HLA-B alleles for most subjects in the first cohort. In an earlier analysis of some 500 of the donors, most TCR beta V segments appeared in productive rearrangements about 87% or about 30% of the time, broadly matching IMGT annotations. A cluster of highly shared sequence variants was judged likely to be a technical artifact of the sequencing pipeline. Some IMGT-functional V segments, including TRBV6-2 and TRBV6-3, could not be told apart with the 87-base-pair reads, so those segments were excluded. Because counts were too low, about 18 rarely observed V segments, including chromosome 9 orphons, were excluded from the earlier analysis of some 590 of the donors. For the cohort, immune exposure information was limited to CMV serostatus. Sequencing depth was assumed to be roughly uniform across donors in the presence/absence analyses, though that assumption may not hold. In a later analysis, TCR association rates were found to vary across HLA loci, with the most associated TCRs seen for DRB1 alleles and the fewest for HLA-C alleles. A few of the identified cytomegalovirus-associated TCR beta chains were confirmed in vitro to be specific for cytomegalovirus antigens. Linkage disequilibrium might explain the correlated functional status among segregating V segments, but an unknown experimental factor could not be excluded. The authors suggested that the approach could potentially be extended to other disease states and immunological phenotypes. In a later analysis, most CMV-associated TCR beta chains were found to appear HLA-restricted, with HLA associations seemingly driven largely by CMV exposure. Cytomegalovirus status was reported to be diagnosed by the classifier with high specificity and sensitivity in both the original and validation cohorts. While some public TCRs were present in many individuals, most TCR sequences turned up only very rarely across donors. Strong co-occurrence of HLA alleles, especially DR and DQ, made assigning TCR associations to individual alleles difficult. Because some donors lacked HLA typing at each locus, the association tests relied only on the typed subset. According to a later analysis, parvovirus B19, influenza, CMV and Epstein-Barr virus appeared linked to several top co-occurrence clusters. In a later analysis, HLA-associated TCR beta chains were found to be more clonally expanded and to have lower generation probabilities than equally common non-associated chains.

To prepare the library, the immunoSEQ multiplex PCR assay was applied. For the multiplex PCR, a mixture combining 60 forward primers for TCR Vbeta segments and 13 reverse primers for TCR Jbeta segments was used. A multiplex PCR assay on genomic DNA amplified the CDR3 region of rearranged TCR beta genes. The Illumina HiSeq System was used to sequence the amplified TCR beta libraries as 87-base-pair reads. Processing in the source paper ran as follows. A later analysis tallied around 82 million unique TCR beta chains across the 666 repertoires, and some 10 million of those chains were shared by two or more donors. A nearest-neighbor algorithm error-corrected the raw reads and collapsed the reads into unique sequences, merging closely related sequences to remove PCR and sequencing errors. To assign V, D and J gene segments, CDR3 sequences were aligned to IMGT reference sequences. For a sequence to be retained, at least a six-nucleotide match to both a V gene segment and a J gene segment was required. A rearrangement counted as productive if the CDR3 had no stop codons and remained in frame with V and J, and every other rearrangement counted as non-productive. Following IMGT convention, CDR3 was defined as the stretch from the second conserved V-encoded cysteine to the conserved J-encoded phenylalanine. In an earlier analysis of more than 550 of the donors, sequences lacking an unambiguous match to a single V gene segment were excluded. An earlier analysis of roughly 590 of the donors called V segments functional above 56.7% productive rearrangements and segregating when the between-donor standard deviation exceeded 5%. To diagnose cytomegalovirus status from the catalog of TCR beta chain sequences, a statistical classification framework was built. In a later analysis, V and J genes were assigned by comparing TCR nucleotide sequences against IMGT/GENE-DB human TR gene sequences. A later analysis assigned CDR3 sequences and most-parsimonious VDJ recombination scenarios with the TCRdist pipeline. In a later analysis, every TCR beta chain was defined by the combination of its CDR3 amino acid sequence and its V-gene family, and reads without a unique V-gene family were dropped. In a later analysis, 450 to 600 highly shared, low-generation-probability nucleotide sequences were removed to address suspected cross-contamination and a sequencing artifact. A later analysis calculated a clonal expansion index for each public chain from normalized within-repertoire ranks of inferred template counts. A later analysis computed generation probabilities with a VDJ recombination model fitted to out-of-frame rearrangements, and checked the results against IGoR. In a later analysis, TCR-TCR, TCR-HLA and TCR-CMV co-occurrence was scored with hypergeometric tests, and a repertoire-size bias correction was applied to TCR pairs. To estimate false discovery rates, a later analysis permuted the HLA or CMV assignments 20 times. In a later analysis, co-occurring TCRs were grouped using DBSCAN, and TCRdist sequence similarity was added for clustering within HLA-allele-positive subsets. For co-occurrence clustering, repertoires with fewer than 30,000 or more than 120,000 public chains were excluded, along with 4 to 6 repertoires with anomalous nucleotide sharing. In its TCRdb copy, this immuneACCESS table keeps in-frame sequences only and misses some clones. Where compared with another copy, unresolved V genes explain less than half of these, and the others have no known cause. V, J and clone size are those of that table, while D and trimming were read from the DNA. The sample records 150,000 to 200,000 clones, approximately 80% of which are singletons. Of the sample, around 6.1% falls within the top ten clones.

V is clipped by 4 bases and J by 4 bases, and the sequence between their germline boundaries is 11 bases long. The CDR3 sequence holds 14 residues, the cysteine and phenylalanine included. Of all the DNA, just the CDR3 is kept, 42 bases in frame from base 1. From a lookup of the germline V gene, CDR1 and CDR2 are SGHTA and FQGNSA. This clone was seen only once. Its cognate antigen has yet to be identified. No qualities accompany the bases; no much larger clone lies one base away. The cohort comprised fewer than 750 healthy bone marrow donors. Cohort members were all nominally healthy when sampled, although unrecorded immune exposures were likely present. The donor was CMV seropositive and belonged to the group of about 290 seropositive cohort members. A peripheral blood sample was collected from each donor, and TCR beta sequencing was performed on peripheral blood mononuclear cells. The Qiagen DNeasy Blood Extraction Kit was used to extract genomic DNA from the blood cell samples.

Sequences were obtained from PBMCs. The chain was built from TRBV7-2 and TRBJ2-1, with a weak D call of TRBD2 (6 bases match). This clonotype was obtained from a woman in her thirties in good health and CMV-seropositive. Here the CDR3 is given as CASSSRGGYNEQFF. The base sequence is TGTGCCAGCAGCTCTAGGGGAGGTTACAATGAGCAGTTCTTC.